This T cell receptor beta chain was recovered during a study of blood T cell repertoires in COVID-19. As processed by the authors: Amplification from reference gene primers served as the basis for estimated nucleated cell counts. The repertoire was sequenced with immunoSEQ multiplex PCR; TCRdb's copy has only in-frame clones and lacks some. That table is the source of V, J and clone size, and D and trimming were worked out from the DNA. The sample has approximately 290,000 clones, around 89% seen once. Per germline, CDR1 SGHRS and CDR2 YFSETQ. The V gene lost 0 bases and the J gene lost 0 bases, with 8 bases spanning the gap. This CDR3 region has 15 residues.

The chain employs TRBV5-1 and TRBJ2-3; D might be TRBD2 (6 bases). Sequenced: peripheral blood. This TCR came from a young man with acute or convalescent COVID-19. This CDR3 is CASSLVGRSTDTQYF. The DNA of the CDR3 is TGCGCCAGCAGCTTGGTCGGGAGAAGCACAGATACGCAGTATTTT. Supplemented by reference TRBV5-1 and TRBJ2-3, the full variable domain reads KAGVTQTPRYLIKTRGQQVTLSCSPISGHRSVSWYQQTPGQGLQFLFEYFSETQRNKGNFPGRFSGRQFSNSRSEMNVSTLELGDSALYLCASSLVGRSTDTQYFGPGTRLTVL.